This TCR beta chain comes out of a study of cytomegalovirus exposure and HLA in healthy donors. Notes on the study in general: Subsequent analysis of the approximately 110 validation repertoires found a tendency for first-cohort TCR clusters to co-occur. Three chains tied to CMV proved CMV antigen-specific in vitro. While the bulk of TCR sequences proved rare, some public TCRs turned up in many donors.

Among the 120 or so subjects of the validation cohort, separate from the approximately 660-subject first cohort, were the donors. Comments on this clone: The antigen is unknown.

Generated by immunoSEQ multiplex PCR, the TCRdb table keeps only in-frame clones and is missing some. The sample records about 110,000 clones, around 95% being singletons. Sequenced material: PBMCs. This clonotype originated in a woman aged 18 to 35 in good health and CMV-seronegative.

CDR3 amino acids: CSVQRGLEYNEQFF. In DNA, the CDR3 is TGCAGCGTTCAGCGGGGCCTGGAGTACAATGAGCAGTTCTTC. This chain joins TRBV29-1 and TRBJ2-1, with 7 bases fitting TRBD2. The CDR3 has 14 amino acids. Germline V gene sequence: CDR1 SQVTM, CDR2 ANQGSEA. V shed 5 bases, J shed 4 bases, and the junction held 8 bases outside the gene matches.